Listed below are T cell receptor beta chains from one sample, sequenced in a study of blood T cell repertoires in COVID-19. Sequencing used immunoSEQ multiplex PCR; TCRdb keeps in-frame clones, though not all of them. The sample consists of over 250,000 clones, 80% to 90% of them appearing once. The sample taken for sequencing was PBMCs or T cells enriched from blood (not recorded which). The receptors come from a woman between 18 and 29 years old who had recovered from COVID-19. Each CDR3 is given with its conserved first and last residue. A D gene is named only where the DNA matches it firmly. Not all rows give a size; the values are once, few, many and, for expanded clones, a class.

size	D	length	J	V	CDR3	DNA
.	.	14	TRBJ2-7	TRBV5-1	CASSLRGHSYEQYF	TGCGCCAGCAGCTTGCGGGGTCACTCCTACGAGCAGTACTTC
.	.	15	TRBJ1-4	TRBV19	CASRGSDATNEKLFF	TGTGCCAGTAGAGGAAGCGATGCAACTAATGAAAAACTGTTTTTT
.	TRBD1	15	TRBJ1-2	TRBV5-4	CASSSKGQVRYGYTF	TGTGCCAGCAGCTCGAAGGGACAGGTTCGGTATGGCTACACCTTC
.	.	15	TRBJ2-7	TRBV4-1	CASSRGVIGTYEQYF	TGCGCCAGCAGCCGGGGCGTGATAGGCACCTACGAGCAGTACTTC
.	TRBD2	16	TRBJ2-1	TRBV28	CASSSAGGRPYNEQFF	TGTGCCAGCAGTTCTGCGGGGGGGAGGCCCTACAATGAGCAGTTCTTC
.	.	13	TRBJ2-5	TRBV24-1	CATSKGLQETQYF	TGTGCCACCAGTAAGGGGCTCCAAGAGACCCAGTACTTC
.	.	15	TRBJ2-2	TRBV9	CASSARLANTGELFF	TGTGCCAGCAGCGCCCGACTCGCGAACACCGGGGAGCTGTTTTTT
.	.	13	TRBJ1-2	TRBV12-3/TRBV12-4	CATRPGWGYGYTF	TGTGCCACTAGACCGGGGTGGGGCTATGGCTACACCTTC
.	TRBD1	14	TRBJ1-2	TRBV5-1	CASSPSLTGYGYTF	TGCGCCAGCAGCCCCTCACTGACAGGGTATGGCTACACCTTC
.	TRBD1	16	TRBJ1-6	TRBV6-5	CASSYFRGLRDSPLHF	TGTGCCAGCAGTTACTTCAGGGGGCTGCGAGATTCACCCCTCCACTTT
once	TRBD1	15	TRBJ1-5	TRBV6-1	CASSEGTGLTQPQHF	TGTGCCAGCAGTGAAGGGACAGGGTTGACTCAGCCCCAGCATTTT
.	TRBD1	15	TRBJ1-2	TRBV18	CASSPRTGGANGYTF	TGTGCCAGCTCACCCCGGACAGGGGGCGCGAATGGCTACACCTTC
few	TRBD1	15	TRBJ2-1	TRBV19	CASSTDRGGYNEQFF	TGTGCCAGTAGTACGGACAGGGGGGGGTACAATGAGCAGTTCTTC
.	TRBD1	16	TRBJ2-4	TRBV24-1	CATSDTWDRGGNIQYF	TGTGCCACCAGTGATACCTGGGACAGGGGAGGCAACATTCAGTACTTC
.	.	13	TRBJ1-2	TRBV10-2	CASSPRTVYGYTF	TGCGCCAGCAGTCCTCGGACAGTCTATGGCTACACCTTC
.	TRBD1	14	TRBJ1-1	TRBV3-1/TRBV3-2	CASSLRTGYTEAFF	TGTGCCAGCAGCCTCCGGACAGGATACACTGAAGCTTTCTTT
.	.	16	TRBJ2-5	TRBV24-1	CATSDFGRGEQETQYF	TGTGCCACCAGTGATTTTGGCAGGGGAGAGCAAGAGACCCAGTACTTC
.	.	13	TRBJ1-4	TRBV7-9	CASSFGYGEKLFF	TGTGCCAGCAGCTTCGGGTACGGTGAAAAACTGTTTTTT
.	.	13	TRBJ1-1	TRBV28	CASRPGVNTEAFF	TGTGCCAGCAGACCAGGGGTGAACACTGAAGCTTTCTTT
few	.	16	TRBJ2-1	TRBV9	CASSPTRTDTNNEQFF	TGTGCCAGCAGCCCTACTCGTACCGACACAAACAATGAGCAGTTCTTC
.	TRBD2	12	TRBJ2-1	TRBV28	CASSSSGRYLFF	TGTGCCAGCAGCTCTAGCGGGAGATACTTGTTCTTC
.	TRBD1	12	TRBJ1-2	TRBV27	CASGTGGLSYTF	TGTGCCAGCGGGACAGGGGGTCTTAGCTACACCTTC
.	TRBD1	15	TRBJ1-6	TRBV5-1	CASSLNWDSNSPLHF	TGCGCCAGCAGCTTGAATTGGGACAGTAATTCACCCCTCCACTTT
.	.	11	TRBJ2-7	TRBV6-5	CASSVPYEQYF	TGTGCCAGCTCTGTTCCTTACGAGCAGTACTTC
.	.	13	TRBJ2-3	TRBV12-3/TRBV12-4	CASSREGRGQQYF	TGTGCCAGCAGCCGCGAGGGGCGGGGGCAGCAGTATTTT
.	.	13	TRBJ2-3	TRBV6-5	CASGAGWTDTQYF	TGTGCCAGCGGGGCGGGGTGGACAGATACGCAGTATTTT